The 25 T cell receptor beta chains reported below all come from one sample, sequenced in a study of CD8+ T cells in alopecia areata. RNA was isolated and reverse transcribed to cDNA, the sequencing template. Only in-frame clones appear in the TCRdb table, and some are missing; sequencing was by immunoSEQ multiplex PCR. The repertoire includes 75,000 to 100,000 clones, about 40% of them detected once, and 0.75% to 0.8% sits in the top ten. The specimen was CD4+ T cells sorted from blood. The origin of the receptors is a human donor with alopecia areata.

The chain joins TRBV7-8 to TRBJ2-7, with D perhaps matching TRBD1 (6 bases). Germline CDR1 SGHVS, CDR2 FQNEAQ. This CDR3 spans 16 amino acids. Trimming shortened V by 7 bases and J by 4 bases, and 23 bases separated the two germline ends. The CDR3 coding sequence is TGTGCCAGCACCCCCCTCGGGCAGGGGACGCAGTACGAGCAGTACTTC. Translated: CASTPLGQGTQYEQYF. Combining the CDR3 with reference TRBV7-8 and TRBJ2-7 gives the whole variable domain GAGVSQSPRYKVAKRGQDVALRCDPISGHVSLFWYQQALGQGPEFLTYFQNEAQLDKSGLPSDRFFAERPEGSVSTLKIQRTQQEDSAVYLCASTPLGQGTQYEQYFGPGTRLTVT.

This clone was seen ten or more times. V and J are TRBV28 and TRBJ1-2, with D possibly TRBD1 on 6 matching bases. V shed 7 bases and J shed 4 bases, with 13 bases lying between them. Germline CDR1 MDHEN, CDR2 SYDVKM. This CDR3 contains 13 residues. CDR3 protein: CASNTQGIYGYTF. CDR3 DNA: TGTGCCAGCAATACACAGGGTATCTATGGCTACACCTTC.

The rearrangement uses TRBV5-1 and TRBJ2-5; D is possibly TRBD1 (6 bases). The CDR3 totals 15 residues. CDR1 and CDR2 from the germline V gene are SGHRS and YFSETQ. The V gene lost 3 bases and the J gene lost 2 bases, with 14 bases spanning the gap. Here the CDR3 DNA reads TGCGCCAGCAGCTGGGGGACACCTCAACAAGAGACCCAGTACTTC. Protein sequence: CASSWGTPQQETQYF.

The chain recombines TRBV29-1 with TRBJ2-1; D possibly corresponds to TRBD1 (5 bases). V was pared by 5 bases and J by 1 base, with 12 bases between. The germline CDR1 and CDR2 sequences are SQVTM and ANQGSEA. The CDR3 spans 14 residues. CDR3 region: CSVRRQLSYNEQFF. For the CDR3, the DNA is TGCAGCGTTAGGAGACAGCTATCCTACAATGAGCAGTTCTTC.

This chain connects TRBV29-1 to TRBJ2-2, with a tentative D call TRBD1 (5 bases). This CDR3 contains 14 residues. The germline V gene encodes CDR1 SQVTM and CDR2 ANQGSEA. V was pared by 5 bases and J by 1 base, with 11 bases between. In DNA form, the CDR3 reads TGCAGCGTTAGACAGCTACTGAACACCGGGGAGCTGTTTTTT. This encodes CSVRQLLNTGELFF.

V usage is TRBV18 and J usage is TRBJ1-1, with a tentative D call TRBD1 (6 bases). Germline V gene sequence: CDR1 KGHSH, CDR2 LQKENI. The CDR3 is made up of 13 amino acids. V lost 4 bases and J lost 2, with 8 bases in between. This chain's CDR3 is CASSLQGNTEAFF. CDR3 nucleotides: TGTGCCAGCTCACTACAGGGAAACACTGAAGCTTTCTTT. The variable domain in full, with the rest retrieved from reference TRBV18 and TRBJ1-1, is NAGVMQNPRHLVRRRGQEARLRCSPMKGHSHVYWYRQLPEEGLKFMVYLQKENIIDESGMPKERFSAEFPKEGPSILRIQQVVRGDSAAYFCASSLQGNTEAFFGQGTRLTVV.

This clone came up once. V usage is TRBV6-5 and J usage is TRBJ1-5; D unclear. This CDR3 spans 13 amino acids. The germline V and J ends were trimmed by 4 bases and 3 bases, with 7 bases remaining between them. The germline CDR1 and CDR2 sequences are MNHEY and SVGAGI. The CDR3 DNA sequence: TGTGCCAGCAGTTCGCGGGACAATCAGCCCCAGCATTTT. Protein sequence: CASSSRDNQPQHF.

About this clone itself: The same CDR3 is also encoded by other DNA sequences in this sample. V is TRBV29-1 and J is TRBJ1-2; D call uncertain. The V end was cut by 6 bases, the J end by 6 bases, with 8 bases between. This CDR3 is built from 10 residues. Looked up from germline, CDR1 is SQVTM and CDR2 is ANQGSEA. The CDR3 DNA reads TGCAGCGTCGAAACGGATGGCTACACCTTC. Protein: CSVETDGYTF.

This chain connects TRBV5-1 to TRBJ2-2; TRBD1 aligns across 8 bases. CDR1 and CDR2 from the germline V gene are SGHRS and YFSETQ. The CDR3 consists of 16 residues. V gave up 2 bases and J gave up 3 bases; unmatched junction bases: 6. The DNA of the CDR3 is TGCGCCAGCAGCTTACTCGGGACAGGTGACACCGGGGAGCTGTTTTTT. Protein sequence: CASSLLGTGDTGELFF.

V and J are TRBV28 and TRBJ1-1, with a weak D call TRBD1 (6 bases). Germline V gene sequence: CDR1 MDHEN, CDR2 SYDVKM. The CDR3 is made up of 15 amino acids. Trimming cost V 4 bases and J 1 base, with 13 bases left between them. The CDR3 nucleotides read TGTGCCAGCAGTTCTCCGGGACACCCGAACACTGAAGCTTTCTTT. This sequence encodes CASSSPGHPNTEAFF.

The rearrangement uses TRBV6-6 and TRBJ2-1; 13 bases are shared with TRBD2. From germline, CDR1 is MNHNY and CDR2 SVGAGI (reference sequence). V was clipped by 6 bases and J by 6 bases; unmatched bases: 8. The CDR3 sequence is 16 residues long. CDR3 DNA: TGTGCCAGCAGACCGAGACTAGCGGGGGGCCGCAATGAGCAGTTCTTC. Translation: CASRPRLAGGRNEQFF.

V is TRBV29-1 and J is TRBJ2-3; D not certain. This CDR3 is 15 amino acids long. Germline CDR1 SQVTM, CDR2 ANQGSEA. Trimming removed 0 bases at V and 3 bases at J, with 13 bases between. The CDR3 DNA reads TGCAGCGTTGAAGATGGCGAGTTCGTGACAGATACGCAGTATTTT. Protein: CSVEDGEFVTDTQYF.

This clone has only a few counts. This chain uses TRBV4-1 with TRBJ1-5; D is unresolved. V lost 6 bases and J 3 bases, leaving 9 bases between the germline ends. The germline V gene encodes CDR1 MGHRA and CDR2 YSYEKL. The CDR3 contains 13 residues. CDR3 sequence reads: CASRLSDNQPQHF. CDR3 in DNA: TGCGCCAGCAGGCTCAGCGACAATCAGCCCCAGCATTTT.

This chain uses TRBV30 with TRBJ2-5, with unresolved D. The V gene's germline CDR1 is GTSNPN and CDR2 SVGIG (reference sequence). The CDR3 totals 11 residues. Trimming cost V 3 bases and J 9 bases, with 11 bases left between them. CDR3 in DNA: TGTGCCTGGAGATCTAGGATGTCCCAGTACTTC. Amino acid sequence: CAWRSRMSQYF. The entire variable domain, with the rest obtained from reference TRBV30 and TRBJ2-5, is as follows: SQTIHQWPATLVQPVGSPLSLECTVEGTSNPNLYWYRQAAGRGLQLLFYSVGIGQISSEVPQNLSASRPQDRQFILSSKKLLLSDSGFYLCAWRSRMSQYFGPGTRLLVL.

The gene calls are TRBV29-1 and TRBJ1-5; D is unclear. Germline lookup yields CDR1 SQVTM and CDR2 ANQGSEA. The CDR3 is 13 amino acids. Trimming shortened V by 4 bases and J by 5 bases, and 12 bases separated the two germline ends. In nucleotides, the CDR3 is TGCAGCGTTGTATTCGCCCGGGATCAGCCCCAGCATTTT. Its translation: CSVVFARDQPQHF.

The rearrangement uses TRBV4-2 and TRBJ1-1; 7 nucleotides agree with TRBD1. CDR3 length equals 15 residues. Germline trimming cut 7 bases from V and 1 base from J; bases unmatched to any gene: 9. Germline CDR1 reads LGHNA; CDR2 reads YNFKEQ. CDR3 amino acids: CASTREGGSNTEAFF. The CDR3 DNA follows: TGTGCCAGCACAAGGGAAGGGGGCTCGAACACTGAAGCTTTCTTT.

This clone was detected only a few times. The sample holds other DNA sequences that translate to the same CDR3. The chain links TRBV29-1 to TRBJ1-1; D unclear. V was pared by 4 bases and J by 2 bases, with 11 bases between. The CDR3 runs to 13 residues. Germline V gene sequence: CDR1 SQVTM, CDR2 ANQGSEA. CDR3 residues: CSVARRLNTEAFF. CDR3 nucleotide sequence: TGCAGCGTTGCTCGTCGACTTAACACTGAAGCTTTCTTT.

This chain connects TRBV2 to TRBJ2-5; D not resolved. Per the germline V gene, CDR1 is SNHLY and CDR2 is FYNNEI. The CDR3 covers 12 residues. With 7 bases removed from V and 1 base from J, the gap between germline ends came to 7 bases. For the CDR3, the DNA is TGTGCCAGCACACAGCTCCAAGAGACCCAGTACTTC. This encodes CASTQLQETQYF.

This sequence joins TRBV4-1 and TRBJ2-3; TRBD2 matches at 8 bases. CDR3 length: 13 amino acids. Germline values: CDR1 MGHRA, CDR2 YSYEKL. V lost 8 bases to trimming and J lost 2 bases; unmatched junction nucleotides: 3. CDR3 sequence: CASGTRDTDTQYF. CDR3 sequence (DNA): TGCGCCAGCGGGACTAGAGACACAGATACGCAGTATTTT.

This sequence joins TRBV6-5 and TRBJ1-6, with D unclear. This CDR3 is built from 15 residues. Per germline, CDR1 MNHEY and CDR2 SVGAGI. Trimming took off 0 bases at V and 8 bases at J, with 11 bases between the two ends. The CDR3 nucleotides are TGTGCCAGCAGTTACTCCGACGGTGAACATTCACCCCTCCACTTT. Translated, it gives CASSYSDGEHSPLHF.

The chain carries TRBV7-3 and TRBJ1-6; 8 positions agree with TRBD1. The germline V gene has CDR1 SGHTA and CDR2 FQGTGA. The CDR3 is made up of 14 amino acids. Germline trimming cut 5 bases from V and 9 bases from J; bases unmatched to any gene: 6. CDR3: CASSAGQGVSPLHF. DNA for the CDR3: TGTGCCAGCAGCGCTGGACAGGGAGTTTCACCCCTCCACTTT. Full variable domain (rest looked up from reference TRBV7-3 and TRBJ1-6): GAGVSQTPSNKVTEKGKYVELRCDPISGHTALYWYRQSLGQGPEFLIYFQGTGAADDSGLPNDRFFAVRPEGSVSTLKIQRTERGDSAVYLCASSAGQGVSPLHFGNGTRLTVT.

This chain connects TRBV29-1 to TRBJ1-3; D remains ambiguous. Per germline, CDR1 SQVTM and CDR2 ANQGSEA. Trimming pared 4 bases from V and 0 bases from J, leaving 10 bases between. The CDR3 contains 14 residues. The CDR3: CSVAGQFSGNTIYF. The DNA for the CDR3 is TGCAGCGTTGCTGGCCAGTTCTCTGGAAACACCATATATTTT.

This chain connects TRBV29-1 to TRBJ1-2, with 8 bases lining up with TRBD1. The V gene's germline CDR1 is SQVTM and CDR2 ANQGSEA. The CDR3 is 13 residues long. J lost 7 bases, V lost 7 bases, and 11 bases had no gene match. DNA of the CDR3: TGCAGCGCTGAGACAGGGGAAAAGGGTGGCTACACCTTC. Translating gives CSAETGEKGGYTF. The full variable domain, with the rest looked up from reference TRBV29-1 and TRBJ1-2, is SAVISQKPSRDICQRGTSLTIQCQVDSQVTMMFWYRQQPGQSLTLIATANQGSEATYESGFVIDKFPISRPNLTFSTLTVSNMSPEDSSIYLCSAETGEKGGYTFGSGTRLTVV.

The rearrangement links TRBV5-1 to TRBJ2-5, with TRBD1 matching over 7 bases. The CDR3 extends over 14 amino acids. J gave up 1 base and V 7 bases, and 7 bases lay outside the gene matches. Germline CDR1 reads SGHRS; CDR2 reads YFSETQ. CDR3: CASSPGGTQETQYF. The CDR3 region has the DNA TGCGCCAGCTCCCCAGGGGGAACCCAAGAGACCCAGTACTTC.

This clone was observed at least ten times. This chain connects TRBV19 to TRBJ2-1; 12 bases are a match to TRBD2. Germline V lookup: CDR1 LNHDA, CDR2 SQIVND (reference sequence). The CDR3 extends over 17 amino acids. The ends lost 7 bases at V and 3 bases at J; junction bases unmatched: 10. The CDR3 nucleotides are TGTGCCAGTACCGCCTTGCTAGCGGGGGGGATCTACAATGAGCAGTTCTTC. Translated: CASTALLAGGIYNEQFF.